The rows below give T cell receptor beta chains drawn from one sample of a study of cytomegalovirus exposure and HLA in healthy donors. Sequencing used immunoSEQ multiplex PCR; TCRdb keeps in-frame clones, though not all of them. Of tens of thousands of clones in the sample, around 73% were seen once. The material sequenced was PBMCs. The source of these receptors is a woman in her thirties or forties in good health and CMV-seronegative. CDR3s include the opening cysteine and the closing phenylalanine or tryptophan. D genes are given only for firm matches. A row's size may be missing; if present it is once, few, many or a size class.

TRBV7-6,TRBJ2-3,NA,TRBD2,CASSYGAGKGTDTQYF,TGTGCCAGCAGCTACGGAGCGGGGAAGGGCACAGATACGCAGTATTTT
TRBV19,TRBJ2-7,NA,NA,CASSDRDRIIYEQYF,TGTGCCAGTAGTGACAGAGACAGGATCATCTACGAGCAGTACTTC
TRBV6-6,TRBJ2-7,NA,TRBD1,CASSQTGGNEQYF,TGTGCCAGCAGCCAGACAGGGGGCAACGAGCAGTACTTC
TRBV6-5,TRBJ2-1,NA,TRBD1,CASGQGNNEQFF,TGTGCCAGCGGACAGGGTAACAATGAGCAGTTCTTC
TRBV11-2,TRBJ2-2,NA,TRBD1,CASSLVPGGRTGELFF,TGTGCCAGCAGCTTAGTCCCAGGGGGCCGGACCGGGGAGCTGTTTTTT
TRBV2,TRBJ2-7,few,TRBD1,CASSPGQGAGTYEQYF,TGTGCCAGCAGTCCGGGACAGGGGGCCGGGACCTACGAGCAGTACTTC
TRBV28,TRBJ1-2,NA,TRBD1,CASSAHRDRDYGYTF,TGTGCCAGCAGTGCCCACCGGGACAGGGACTATGGCTACACCTTC
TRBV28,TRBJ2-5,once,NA,CASSPLGAWETQYF,TGTGCCAGCAGCCCCCTGGGGGCATGGGAGACCCAGTACTTC
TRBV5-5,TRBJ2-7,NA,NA,CASSFRQTLTYEQYF,TGTGCCAGCAGCTTCCGACAGACACTTACCTACGAGCAGTACTTC
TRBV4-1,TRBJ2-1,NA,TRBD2,CASSQYRLAQGGSGGDNEQFF,TGCGCCAGCAGCCAATATAGACTAGCGCAAGGAGGCTCAGGCGGGGACAATGAGCAGTTCTTC
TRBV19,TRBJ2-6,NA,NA,CASSIRTASSGANVLTF,TGTGCCAGTAGTATCCGGACAGCCAGCTCTGGGGCCAACGTCCTGACTTTC
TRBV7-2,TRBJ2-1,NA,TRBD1,CASSSRGTGGGNEQFF,TGTGCCAGCAGCTCACGTGGGACAGGGGGTGGCAATGAGCAGTTCTTC
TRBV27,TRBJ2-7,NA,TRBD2,CASSRTGGSSYEQYF,TGTGCCAGCAGCCGGACCGGGGGGTCCTCCTACGAGCAGTACTTC
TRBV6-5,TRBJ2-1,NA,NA,CASSSSAGSYNEQFF,TGTGCCAGCAGTTCCTCAGCGGGCTCCTACAATGAGCAGTTCTTC
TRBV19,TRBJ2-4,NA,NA,CASSDRAKNIQYF,TGTGCCAGTAGTGACAGGGCCAAAAACATTCAGTACTTC
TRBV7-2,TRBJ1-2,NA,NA,CASSLVGATAYGYTF,TGTGCCAGCAGCTTAGTCGGAGCGACGGCATATGGCTACACCTTC
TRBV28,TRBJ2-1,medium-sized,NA,CASSFSGHEQFF,TGTGCCAGCAGTTTTAGCGGTCATGAGCAGTTCTTC
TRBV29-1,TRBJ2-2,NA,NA,CSVEDSAGATHSGELFF,TGCAGCGTTGAAGATTCGGCGGGGGCGACACACTCCGGGGAGCTGTTTTTT
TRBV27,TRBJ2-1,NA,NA,CASSLITGEVGEQFF,TGTGCCAGCAGTTTAATAACGGGAGAGGTTGGTGAGCAGTTCTTC
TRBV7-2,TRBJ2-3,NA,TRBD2,CASSPSSGRVTDTQYF,TGTGCCAGCAGCCCCTCCAGCGGGAGGGTCACAGATACGCAGTATTTT
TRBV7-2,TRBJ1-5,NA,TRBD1,CASSWTGLQPQHF,TGTGCCAGCAGCTGGACAGGTTTGCAGCCCCAGCATTTT
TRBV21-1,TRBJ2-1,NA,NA,CASAGQHLYNEQFF,TGTGCCAGCGCGGGACAGCATCTATACAATGAGCAGTTCTTC
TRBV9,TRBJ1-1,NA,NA,CASSTSPGNTEAFF,TGTGCCAGCAGCACCTCCCCCGGGAACACTGAAGCTTTCTTT
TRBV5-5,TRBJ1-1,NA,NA,CASSKQPGATEAFF,TGTGCCAGCAGCAAACAACCAGGGGCCACTGAAGCTTTCTTT
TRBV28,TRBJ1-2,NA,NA,CASSFLGGRGYTF,TGTGCCAGCAGTTTTCTAGGGGGTAGAGGCTACACCTTC
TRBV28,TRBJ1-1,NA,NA,CASSLISMNTEAFF,TGTGCCAGCAGTTTGATTAGTATGAACACTGAAGCTTTCTTT